The sequence of this T cell receptor (beta chain) was determined in a study of cytomegalovirus exposure and HLA in healthy donors. Findings of the study overall: A few V segments could not be told apart, such as TRBV6-2 and TRBV6-3, and were left out. A later look showed TCR association rates differing by HLA locus, highest for DRB1 and lowest for HLA-C. Sequencing had likely introduced a cluster of highly shared sequence variants as an artifact.

The PCR used 60 Vbeta and 13 Jbeta primers. Clones were read by immunoSEQ multiplex PCR, and TCRdb kept only the in-frame ones, dropping some. The table includes about 130,000 clones, around three quarters detected once. With regard to this clone: Its antigen is not known.

Germline CDR1 and CDR2: LGHNA and YNFKEQ. V shed 0 bases, J shed 0 bases, and the junction held 2 bases outside the gene matches. The CDR3 runs 16 residues. The V call is TRBV4-2, the J call TRBJ1-5; the match to TRBD1 covers 7 bases. The clonotype originates from a woman in her 50s in good health and CMV-seronegative. Source material: PBMCs. CDR3 DNA sequence: TGTGCCAGCAGCCAAGAGACAGGGTATAGCAATCAGCCCCAGCATTTT. It yields the protein CASSQETGYSNQPQHF.